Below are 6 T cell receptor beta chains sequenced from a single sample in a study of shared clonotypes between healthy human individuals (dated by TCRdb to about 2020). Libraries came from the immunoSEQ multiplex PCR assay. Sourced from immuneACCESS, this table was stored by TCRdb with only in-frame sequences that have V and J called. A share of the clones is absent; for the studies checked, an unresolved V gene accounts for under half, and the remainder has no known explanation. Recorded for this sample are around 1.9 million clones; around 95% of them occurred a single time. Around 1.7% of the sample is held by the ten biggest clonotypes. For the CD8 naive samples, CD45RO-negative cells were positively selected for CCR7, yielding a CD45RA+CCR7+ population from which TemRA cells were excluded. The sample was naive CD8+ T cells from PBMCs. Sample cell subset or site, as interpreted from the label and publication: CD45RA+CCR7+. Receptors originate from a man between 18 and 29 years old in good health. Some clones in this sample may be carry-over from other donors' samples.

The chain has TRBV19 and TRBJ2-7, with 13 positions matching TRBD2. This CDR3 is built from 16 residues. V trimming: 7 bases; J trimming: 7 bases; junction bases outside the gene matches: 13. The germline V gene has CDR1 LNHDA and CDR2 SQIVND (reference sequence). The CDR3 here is CASTGVGLAGVGEQYF. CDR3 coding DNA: TGTGCCAGTACCGGGGTTGGACTAGCGGGAGTAGGAGAGCAGTACTTC.

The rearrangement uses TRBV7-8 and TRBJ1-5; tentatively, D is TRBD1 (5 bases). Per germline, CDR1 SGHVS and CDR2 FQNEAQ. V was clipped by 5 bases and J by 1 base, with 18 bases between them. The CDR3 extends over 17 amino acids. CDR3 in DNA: TGTGCCAGCAGCCCCTTTGCGGGGGGATCCAGCAATCAGCCCCAGCATTTT. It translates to CASSPFAGGSSNQPQHF.

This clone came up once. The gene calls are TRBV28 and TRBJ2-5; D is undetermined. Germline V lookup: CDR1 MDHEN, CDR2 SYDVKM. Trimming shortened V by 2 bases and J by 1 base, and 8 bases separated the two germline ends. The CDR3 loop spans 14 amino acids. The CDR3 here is CASSLAEPQETQYF. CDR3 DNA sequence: TGTGCCAGCAGTTTAGCGGAACCCCAAGAGACCCAGTACTTC.

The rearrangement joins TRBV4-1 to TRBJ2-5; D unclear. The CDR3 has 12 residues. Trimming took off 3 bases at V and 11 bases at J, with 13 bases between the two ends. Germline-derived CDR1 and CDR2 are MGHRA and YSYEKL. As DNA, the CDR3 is TGCGCCAGCAGCCAGGACCACCTCAGACAGTACTTC. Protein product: CASSQDHLRQYF.

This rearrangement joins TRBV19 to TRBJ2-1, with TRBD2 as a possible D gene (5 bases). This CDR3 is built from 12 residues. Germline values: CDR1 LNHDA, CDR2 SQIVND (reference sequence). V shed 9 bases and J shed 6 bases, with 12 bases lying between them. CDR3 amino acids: CASGERTNEQFF. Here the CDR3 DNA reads TGTGCCAGCGGGGAAAGGACCAATGAGCAGTTCTTC.

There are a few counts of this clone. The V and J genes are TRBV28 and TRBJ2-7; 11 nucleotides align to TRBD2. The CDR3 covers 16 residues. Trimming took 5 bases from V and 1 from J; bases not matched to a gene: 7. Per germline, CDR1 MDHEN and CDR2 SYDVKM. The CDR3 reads CASSPLGTSGSYEQYF. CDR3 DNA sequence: TGTGCCAGCAGTCCACTCGGGACTAGCGGTTCCTACGAGCAGTACTTC.